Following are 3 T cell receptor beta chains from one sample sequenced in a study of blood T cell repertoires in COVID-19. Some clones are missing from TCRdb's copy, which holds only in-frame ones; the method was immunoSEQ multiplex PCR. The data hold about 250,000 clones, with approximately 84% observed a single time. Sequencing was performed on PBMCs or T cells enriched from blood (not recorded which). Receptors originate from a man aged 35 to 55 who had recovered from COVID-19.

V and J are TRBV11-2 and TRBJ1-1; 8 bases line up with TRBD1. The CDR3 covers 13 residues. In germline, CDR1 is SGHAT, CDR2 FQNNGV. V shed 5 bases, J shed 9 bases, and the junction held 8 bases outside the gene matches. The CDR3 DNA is TGTGCCAGCAGCGCGGGACAGGTCCCTAAAGCTTTCTTT. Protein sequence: CASSAGQVPKAFF.

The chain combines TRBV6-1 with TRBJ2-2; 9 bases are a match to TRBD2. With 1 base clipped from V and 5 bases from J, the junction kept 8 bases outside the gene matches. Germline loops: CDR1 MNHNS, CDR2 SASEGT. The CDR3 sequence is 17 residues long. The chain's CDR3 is CASSEVGLAGVTGELFF. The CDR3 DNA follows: TGTGCCAGCAGTGAAGTCGGGTTAGCGGGGGTGACCGGGGAGCTGTTTTTT.

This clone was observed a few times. CDR3 protein: CASSLGESSGYGYTF. In nucleotides, the CDR3 is TGTGCCAGCAGCTTAGGCGAGTCCTCGGGGTATGGCTACACCTTC. J is TRBJ1-2 and V is TRBV13; D gene unclear. CDR3 size: 15 residues. V was clipped by 0 bases and J by 5 bases, with 13 bases between them. The germline CDR1 and CDR2 sequences are PRHDT and FYEKMQ (reference sequence).